Shown below are 2 T cell receptor beta chains from a single sample sequenced in a study of beta chain features in type 1 diabetes. Notes on the study in general: Type 1 diabetes patients had moderately but significantly shorter TCRB CDR3s in all four CD4+ subsets.

Their cognate antigens are unknown. Sequenced material consisted of expressed TCRB transcripts (all of the isolated RNA was reverse transcribed). Clones were sequenced by immunoSEQ multiplex PCR, and TCRdb holds only the in-frame ones, with some missing. This sample yields 150,000 to 180,000 clones, of which about a tenth are seen a single time; less than 0.5% belongs to the top ten. Sequenced material: central memory CD4+ T cells from blood. The receptor source for this set is a man aged 25-45 years with type 1 diabetes.

CDR3 nucleotide sequence: TGCGCCAGCAGCTTTGAAGGGGACACCGGGGAGCTGTTTTTT. The encoded protein is CASSFEGDTGELFF. The chain carries TRBV5-1 and TRBJ2-2; perhaps TRBD1 as D (5 bases). Germline loops: CDR1 SGHRS, CDR2 YFSETQ. This CDR3 is 14 amino acids long. V was cut by 2 bases and J by 3 bases, with 8 bases left in between. The full variable domain, in which reference TRBV5-1 and TRBJ2-2 provide the parts outside the CDR3, is KAGVTQTPRYLIKTRGQQVTLSCSPISGHRSVSWYQQTPGQGLQFLFEYFSETQRNKGNFPGRFSGRQFSNSRSEMNVSTLELGDSALYLCASSFEGDTGELFFGEGSRLTVL.

In DNA, the CDR3 is TGTGCCAGCAGCCAAGTAGGAGGTATTGAAGCTTTCTTT. Amino acids: CASSQVGGIEAFF. The rearrangement uses TRBV14 and TRBJ1-1; D unclear. The V end was cut by 1 base, the J end by 7 bases, with 10 bases between. Germline values: CDR1 SGHDN, CDR2 FVKESK. The CDR3 has 13 residues.